The clone carrying this TCR beta chain was detected many times. Its cognate antigen is unknown. Trimming took off 2 bases at V and 5 bases at J, with 6 bases between the two ends. CDR1 is KGHSH, CDR2 LQKENI, per germline. The CDR3 is 12 residues long. The authors used template switching to add a universal primer site and gave cDNA unique molecular identifiers. TCRdb analysed the 5' RACE reads with MiXCR anew, one entry per CDR3 protein. The profile shows 130,000 to 150,000 distinct CDR3 sequences, around 3.5% of them singletons. Healthy Caucasians supplied all donations. This specimen belongs to a study of identical twins. Findings and limits, study-wide: It was possible that invariant MAIT and iNKT cells partly confounded the zero-insertion analyses.

The specimen sequenced was memory T cells sorted from blood. The chain is built from TRBV18 and TRBJ1-1; no definite D call. The sequence came from a man aged 18 to 30 in good health. This CDR3 reads CASSPRRTEAFF. As DNA, the CDR3 is TGTGCCAGCTCACCAAGACGGACTGAAGCTTTCTTT.